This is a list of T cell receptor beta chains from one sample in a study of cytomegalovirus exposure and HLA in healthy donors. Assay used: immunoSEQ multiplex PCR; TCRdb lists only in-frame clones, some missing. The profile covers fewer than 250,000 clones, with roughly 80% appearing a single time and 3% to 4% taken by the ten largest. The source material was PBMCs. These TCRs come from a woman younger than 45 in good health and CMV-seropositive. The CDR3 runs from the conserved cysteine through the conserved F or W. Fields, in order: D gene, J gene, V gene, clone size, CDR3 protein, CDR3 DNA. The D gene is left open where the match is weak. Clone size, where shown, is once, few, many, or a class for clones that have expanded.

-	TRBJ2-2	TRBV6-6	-	CASSPNTGELFF	TGTGCCAGCAGTCCTAACACCGGGGAGCTGTTTTTT
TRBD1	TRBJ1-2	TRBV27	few	CASRQGNYGYTF	TGTGCCAGCAGACAGGGGAACTATGGCTACACCTTC
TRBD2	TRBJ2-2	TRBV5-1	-	CASSFGTSGLGELFF	TGCGCCAGCAGCTTTGGGACTAGCGGTTTGGGGGAGCTGTTTTTT
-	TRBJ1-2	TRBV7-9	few	CASSLIGGDYGYTF	TGTGCCAGCAGCTTAATAGGGGGGGACTATGGCTACACCTTC
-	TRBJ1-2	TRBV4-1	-	CASSQEGGDLDGYTF	TGCGCCAGCAGCCAAGAAGGGGGAGATCTGGATGGCTACACCTTC
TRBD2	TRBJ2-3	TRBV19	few	CASTVTSGSTDTQYF	TGTGCCAGTACCGTGACTAGCGGGAGCACAGATACGCAGTATTTT
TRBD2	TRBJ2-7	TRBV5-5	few	CASSVGTSGSYEQYF	TGTGCCAGCAGCGTCGGGACTAGCGGGAGCTACGAGCAGTACTTC
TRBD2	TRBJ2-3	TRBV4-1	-	CASSQAPAGAGTDTQYF	TGCGCCAGCAGCCAAGCTCCTGCGGGAGCAGGTACAGATACGCAGTATTTT
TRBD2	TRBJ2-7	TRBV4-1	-	CASSQALAEDEQYF	TGCGCCAGCAGCCAAGCCCTAGCGGAGGACGAGCAGTACTTC
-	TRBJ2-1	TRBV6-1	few	CASSDVLGTEQFF	TGTGCCAGCAGTGACGTACTAGGTACTGAGCAGTTCTTC
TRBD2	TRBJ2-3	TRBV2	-	CASTKREGADTQYF	TGTGCCAGCACGAAACGGGAGGGCGCTGATACGCAGTATTTT
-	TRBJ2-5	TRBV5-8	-	CASSSSGLRGGETQYF	TGTGCCAGCAGCTCATCGGGTCTAAGGGGGGGAGAGACCCAGTACTTC
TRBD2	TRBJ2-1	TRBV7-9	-	CASSALAGDYNEQFF	TGTGCCAGCAGCGCACTAGCGGGCGACTACAATGAGCAGTTCTTC
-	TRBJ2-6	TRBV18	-	CASSPDRSSGANVLTF	TGTGCCAGCTCACCAGACAGGAGCTCTGGGGCCAACGTCCTGACTTTC
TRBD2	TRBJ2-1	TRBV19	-	CASSIAGGSEQFF	TGTGCCAGTAGTATAGCGGGAGGAAGTGAGCAGTTCTTC
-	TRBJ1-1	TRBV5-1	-	CASSPRQDLESTEAFF	TGCGCCAGCAGTCCTAGACAGGATTTGGAGAGCACTGAAGCTTTCTTT
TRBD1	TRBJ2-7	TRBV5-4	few	CASSPSTGGEQYF	TGTGCCAGCAGTCCCAGCACAGGGGGCGAGCAGTACTTC
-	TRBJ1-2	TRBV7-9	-	CSSSLLPGVYGYTF	TGTTCCAGCAGCCTACTTCCAGGGGTTTATGGCTACACCTTC
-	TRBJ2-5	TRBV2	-	CASSETRVQETQYF	TGTGCCAGCAGTGAAACCAGGGTTCAAGAGACCCAGTACTTC
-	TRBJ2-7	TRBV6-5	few	CASSFQDREGEQYF	TGTGCCAGCAGTTTTCAGGACAGGGAGGGCGAGCAGTACTTC
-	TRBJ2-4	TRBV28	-	CASSPPEARAKNIQYF	TGTGCCAGCAGTCCCCCGGAGGCGCGAGCCAAAAACATTCAGTACTTC
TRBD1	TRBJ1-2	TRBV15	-	CATSSQRGQGANTF	TGTGCCACCAGCAGCCAGAGGGGGCAGGGGGCTAACACCTTC
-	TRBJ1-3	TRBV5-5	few	CASSLLQASGNTIYF	TGTGCCAGCAGCCTTTTACAGGCGTCTGGAAACACCATATATTTT
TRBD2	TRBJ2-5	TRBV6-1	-	CASSESAGVGETQYF	TGTGCCAGCAGTGAATCGGCGGGGGTGGGAGAGACCCAGTACTTC
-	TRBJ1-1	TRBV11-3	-	CASSLGGGMNTEAFF	TGTGCCAGCAGCTTAGGCGGGGGGATGAACACTGAAGCTTTCTTT
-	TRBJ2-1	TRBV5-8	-	CASSIGSITEQFF	TGTGCCAGCAGCATTGGTAGTATTACTGAGCAGTTCTTC
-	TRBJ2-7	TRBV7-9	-	CASSSRGGSKIGEQYF	TGTGCCAGCAGCTCGAGGGGGGGGAGCAAGATAGGGGAGCAGTACTTC
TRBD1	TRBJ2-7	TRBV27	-	CASSLGTGYEQYF	TGTGCCAGCAGTTTAGGGACAGGCTACGAGCAGTACTTC
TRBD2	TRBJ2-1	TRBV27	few	CASKPREATYNEQFF	TGTGCCAGCAAGCCCCGGGAGGCCACCTACAATGAGCAGTTCTTC
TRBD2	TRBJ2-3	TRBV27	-	CASSLILAGGNTQYF	TGTGCCAGCAGCCTTATACTAGCGGGAGGGAATACGCAGTATTTT
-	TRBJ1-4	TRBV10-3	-	CAISEYSEREKLFF	TGTGCCATCAGTGAGTACTCAGAGCGAGAAAAACTGTTTTTT
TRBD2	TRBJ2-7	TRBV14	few	CASSPALAGAYEQYF	TGTGCCAGCAGCCCTGCCCTAGCGGGGGCCTACGAGCAGTACTTC
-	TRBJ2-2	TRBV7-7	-	CASSLGWADTGELFF	TGTGCCAGCAGCTTAGGGTGGGCCGACACCGGGGAGCTGTTTTTT
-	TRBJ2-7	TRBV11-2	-	CASSLGGITYEQYF	TGTGCCAGCAGCTTAGGAGGGATCACCTACGAGCAGTACTTC
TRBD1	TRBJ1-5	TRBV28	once	CASSYLVLRTGLSNQPQHF	TGTGCCAGCAGTTACTTAGTCTTGCGGACAGGCCTAAGCAATCAGCCCCAGCATTTT
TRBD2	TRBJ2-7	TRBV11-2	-	CASSSAGGPHEQYF	TGTGCCAGCAGCTCAGCGGGAGGGCCGCACGAGCAGTACTTC
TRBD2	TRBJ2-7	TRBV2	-	CASSGLKTSDSYEQYF	TGTGCCAGCAGTGGCTTGAAGACTAGCGACTCCTACGAGCAGTACTTC
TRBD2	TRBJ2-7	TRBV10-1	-	CASSPAGGLEQYF	TGCGCCAGCAGCCCGGCGGGAGGGCTCGAGCAGTACTTC
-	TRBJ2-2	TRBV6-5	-	CASSYSQGTGELFF	TGTGCCAGCAGTTACTCACAGGGCACCGGGGAGCTGTTTTTT
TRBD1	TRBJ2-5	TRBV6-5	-	CASSYDRGRETQYF	TGTGCCAGCAGTTACGACAGGGGGCGAGAGACCCAGTACTTC
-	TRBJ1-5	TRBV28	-	CASSPQALGQPQHF	TGTGCCAGCAGTCCTCAGGCCTTGGGTCAGCCCCAGCATTTT
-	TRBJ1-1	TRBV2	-	CASSERGEGTEAFF	TGTGCCAGCAGTGAACGGGGGGAAGGTACTGAAGCTTTCTTT
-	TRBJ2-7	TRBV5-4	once	CASSAGTAAKTHF	TGTGCCAGCAGCGCGGGGACAGCCGCTAAAACTCACTTC
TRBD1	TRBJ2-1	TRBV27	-	CASTSGTENYNEQFF	TGTGCCAGCACCTCGGGGACAGAAAATTACAATGAGCAGTTCTTC
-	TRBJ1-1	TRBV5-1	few	CASSPQGYQNTEAFF	TGCGCCAGCAGCCCCCAGGGGTATCAGAACACTGAAGCTTTCTTT
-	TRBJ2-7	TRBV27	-	CASGRRAQEQYF	TGTGCCAGCGGAAGGAGGGCTCAAGAGCAGTACTTC
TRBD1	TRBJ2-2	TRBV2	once	CAREGGRLSTGELFF	TGTGCCAGAGAAGGGGGCAGGCTTTCCACCGGGGAGCTGTTTTTT
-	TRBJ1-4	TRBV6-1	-	CASSEEGATNEKLFF	TGTGCCAGCAGTGAAGAGGGGGCAACTAATGAAAAACTGTTTTTT
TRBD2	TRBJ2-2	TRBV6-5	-	CASSYRAGGTGELFF	TGTGCCAGCAGTTACAGGGCGGGGGGCACCGGGGAGCTGTTTTTT
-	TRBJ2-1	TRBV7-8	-	CASSPRTEAYNEQFF	TGTGCCAGCAGCCCCAGGACAGAGGCCTACAATGAGCAGTTCTTC
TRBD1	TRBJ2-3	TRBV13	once	CASNIRGLSTDTQYF	TGTGCCAGCAACATCAGGGGGCTTAGCACAGATACGCAGTATTTT
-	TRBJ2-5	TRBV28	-	CASSLPVQETQYF	TGTGCCAGCAGTTTGCCGGTCCAAGAGACCCAGTACTTC